This T cell receptor (beta chain) was obtained from a study of T cells in lung cancer brain metastases. Sequenced by immunoSEQ multiplex PCR; TCRdb stores in-frame clones only, minus some. The sample lists approximately 5,100 clones; about 80% were seen once. The CDR3 runs to 15 residues. The junction had 5 bases not matched to a gene; V was cut back by 8 bases and J by 0 bases. Germline values: CDR1 SGHAT, CDR2 FQNNGV. The receptor was derived from a man between 50 and 59 years old with non-small cell lung cancer that had spread to the brain. The sequencing sample was made of tumor tissue from a brain metastasis. The chain is built from TRBV11-2 and TRBJ2-2; TRBD2 aligns across 8 bases. CDR3: CASPPGLANTGELFF. CDR3 nucleotides: TGTGCCAGCCCTCCGGGACTAGCGAACACCGGGGAGCTGTTTTTT.